This TCR beta chain was sequenced in a study of T cell repertoires in cytomegalovirus infection. Looking at the study overall: Used in the study were CMV epitopes, some recently identified and HLA-C-restricted, others well-studied and HLA-B-restricted.

This CDR3 has 12 amino acids. Germline lookup yields CDR1 MGHRA and CDR2 YSYEKL. V was shortened by 2 bases and J by 6 bases, with 6 bases between the two germline ends. In TCRdb, the reads were re-called with MiXCR into one record per CDR3 protein. The repertoire holds about 830,000 distinct CDR3 sequences, with approximately 29% as singletons. This clonotype was detected only once. Antigen unknown. The sequencing here drew on cultured CD8+ T cells from PBMCs, taken from culture after CMV antigen stimulation. The genes are TRBV4-1 and TRBJ2-3, with unresolved D. The TCR comes from a human donor in good health (CMV status not recorded). Some clones in this sample may be carry-over from other donors' samples. The CDR3, as DNA: TGCGCCAGCAGCCAACCTCTGGATACGCAGTATTTT. Its translation: CASSQPLDTQYF.